This T cell receptor (beta chain) comes out of a study of T cells in Graves' hyperthyroidism and ophthalmopathy (dated by TCRdb to between 2018 and 2021). With regard to the full study: Peripheral blood samples were taken at initial diagnosis, before any treatment was given. A discovery cohort of about a hundred patients, about 40 with Graves' ophthalmopathy and about 58 with stable Graves' hyperthyroidism, was used to find distinguishing TCR V-J signatures. Following sampling, methimazole starting at 30 mg daily was given to hyperthyroidism patients, and high-dose intravenous methylprednisolone was given to ophthalmopathy patients. The paper describes TCR Vbeta CDR3 sequencing of fewer than 150 peripheral blood samples, made up of 43 ophthalmopathy patients, roughly 80 hyperthyroidism patients and some 17 progressor patients. The 90 to 100 discovery patients were randomly split 7:3 into training and test sets. An independent validation cohort of some 18 hyperthyroidism patients and 15 or so patients who later progressed to ophthalmopathy tested prospective prediction of ophthalmopathy. In more than 5 Graves' hyperthyroidism patients, the study also compared T-cell repertoires from thyroid tissue with T-cell repertoires from blood. Results and caveats for the whole study, not just this receptor: A 13 V-J signature model separated ophthalmopathy from stable hyperthyroidism, with around 90% sensitivity and about 81% specificity in cross-validation and 80%/75% in testing. In validation, progression to ophthalmopathy was predicted by the model with 70.59% sensitivity and nearly 75% specificity, a median of approximately 6.5 months before onset. Most expanded thyroid clonotypes (frequency above 0.001) were also detected in blood, suggesting blood repertoires may reflect thyroid immune responses. No statistical method was used to fix the sample size in advance, and group allocation was not hidden from the investigators.

The TCR beta CDR3 regions were amplified from the RNA transcripts. A first-round RT-PCR of the TCR CDR3 used the HTBI primer set with the Qiagen OneStep RT-PCR kit. The libraries were constructed in a second round of multiplex PCR and then size-selected and purified. Paired-end sequencing of the libraries was performed with 100 bp reads on an Illumina HiSeq2000. Processing in the source paper ran as follows. Raw data were processed with SOAPnuke, discarding reads with adapters, uncalled bases, mean Phred below 15, or no exact constant-primer or identifier match. High-quality paired reads were merged with COPE v1.2.5, and unique nucleotide sequences were defined as clonotypes. MiTCR v1.1 was used to align the clonotypes against IMGT TRBV, TRBD and TRBJ reference segments. Only V-J combinations with frequency above 0.0001, covering approximately 99% of repertoires, were analysed. The TCS score was defined as the ratio of F50 (clonal expansion) to E x V (chaos), calculated using BLOSUM62-based TCRdist between CDR3 peptides within each V-J. Welch's t-statistics and random forest reduced 500 to 550 V-J features to 10 to 15, which were used in a naive Bayes classifier (R e1071). The public reads were reanalyzed by TCRdb: fastp trimming at Q25, MiXCR alignment, in-frame beta chains only. A single entry per CDR3 protein holds the most common genes and DNA from its merged rows. For this entry, the V and J calls and clone size follow TCRdb and not the study's own pipeline. The sample records more than 300,000 distinct CDR3 sequences, approximately 17% of which are singletons. The ten largest account for around 40% of the sample.

Moderately to severely active disease, a Clinical Activity Score of at least 3, a NOSPECS grade of at least 4, and a duration under 3 months were present in ophthalmopathy patients. Any patient with an uncontrolled infection, another autoimmune disease, pregnancy or lactation was excluded. Clinical symptoms, serum thyroxine and TRAb, thyroid ultrasound, and orbital computed tomography formed the basis for the diagnoses. PBMCs were isolated from 10 ml of fresh peripheral blood by Ficoll-Paque density gradient centrifugation. Trizol reagent was used to extract total RNA, and RNA quality was then checked on an Agilent 2100 Bioanalyzer. V loses 4 bases at its end and J loses 1 base; junction bases beyond the gene matches: 10. Measured from the cysteine to the phenylalanine, the CDR3 is 17 residues long. Only CDR3 DNA remains: 51 bases, in frame from the first base. Sequences MDHEN (CDR1) and SYDVKM (CDR2) are obtained from the germline V gene.

This clonotype was counted at least ten times. There is no known antigen for this receptor. No clone much larger than this one lies a single base away; base qualities are absent. This receptor was identified in a man aged 18 to 35 with Graves' ophthalmopathy. The chain is made from TRBV28 and TRBJ1-1, with TRBD1 matching 9 junction bases. Sequenced sample: blood. For the CDR3, the sequence is CASSSGGQGGGNTEAFF. The DNA is TGTGCCAGCAGTTCGGGGGGACAGGGTGGGGGGAACACTGAAGCTTTCTTT.